This TCR beta chain was sequenced in a study of glioma-infiltrating T cells (dated by TCRdb to 2015 to 2016). A note on the overall study: The study sequenced TCR alpha- and beta-chain repertoires from glioma tissue, from non-neoplastic brain tissue and from matched peripheral blood mononuclear cells. To measure how far tissue and blood T-cell populations diverged, each tissue-infiltrating repertoire was compared against the peripheral blood repertoire of the same patient. Three low-grade glioma patients, under ten primary glioblastoma patients and three non-glioma patients contributing non-neoplastic brain tissue were included in the paired cohort. The paper as a whole reports these results and caveats: VJ-independent divergence between tissue and blood was lower than expected in non-neoplastic patients but higher than expected in all gliomas, particularly low-grade gliomas. Group comparisons were based on small numbers of patients: three non-neoplastic, three low-grade glioma and several glioblastoma patients. Very few CDR3 sequences were shared between tissue and blood, attributed to high CDR3 diversity and limited sampling.

This clonotype was seen at least ten times. What antigen it recognizes has not been identified. Base qualities were left out, and no much larger clone turns up one base away. Looking up the germline V gene yields CDR1 MNHNS and CDR2 SASEGT. Relative to germline, V is 5 bases shorter and J is 5 bases shorter, with 12 bases between their ends. Inclusive of the bounding cysteine and phenylalanine, the CDR3 is 14 residues long. The DNA shown is the 42-base CDR3, in frame from base 1. The iRepertoire nested amplicon-rescue multiplex PCR (arm-PCR) platform was used to amplify TCR alpha and beta CDR3 regions from RNA. The input for one-step reverse transcription and amplification was roughly 95-400 ng of tissue mRNA or PBMC total RNA. Following bead purification, Illumina adapters were added by a secondary multiplex PCR, and the libraries were gel-purified between 200 and 400 bp. The libraries contained internal 6-nucleotide barcodes that were used for demultiplexing. Sequencing of libraries was performed on an Illumina MiSeq with 2x220 or 2x250 nucleotide paired-end reads. As for the authors' bioinformatics: Paired reads were merged with FLASH 1.2.11 and aligned to the GRCh37 human genome with BWA-MEM before extracting TRA and TRB reads. V and J assignment used an IMGT-derived reference of cassette sequences and CDR3 motifs that included pseudogenes. Three-frame translation of reads was performed, and productive CDR3s were defined as those with a C...FGXG motif and no stop codons. Unique combinations of V-J cassette pair and CDR3 amino acid sequence were defined as clonotypes. Reads were filtered by Hamming distance, thresholded by each sample's sequence error rate in mapped regions. TCRdb reanalyzed the raw reads on its own, using fastp at Q25 for trimming and MiXCR for clone calling, and kept in-frame beta chains. Rows are combined by CDR3 protein, so each entry shows the most common genes and DNA. Here the V and J calls rest on TCRdb's processing, not on the authors' analysis. The sample yields around 20,000 distinct CDR3 sequences; around 23% were counted once. The ten largest clonotypes hold about 12% of the sample.

The V and J segments used are TRBV6-1 and TRBJ1-4; the D gene lacks a confident call. The clonotype comes from a human donor with low-grade glioma or glioblastoma, undergoing nonglioma brain surgery, or in good health (not recorded which). The sequenced sample was glioma tissue, nonneoplastic brain tissue, or PBMCs (not recorded which). Here is the DNA: TGTGCCAGCAGTAAAACATTCGGAAATGAAAAACTGTTTTTT. Translated, it gives CASSKTFGNEKLFF.